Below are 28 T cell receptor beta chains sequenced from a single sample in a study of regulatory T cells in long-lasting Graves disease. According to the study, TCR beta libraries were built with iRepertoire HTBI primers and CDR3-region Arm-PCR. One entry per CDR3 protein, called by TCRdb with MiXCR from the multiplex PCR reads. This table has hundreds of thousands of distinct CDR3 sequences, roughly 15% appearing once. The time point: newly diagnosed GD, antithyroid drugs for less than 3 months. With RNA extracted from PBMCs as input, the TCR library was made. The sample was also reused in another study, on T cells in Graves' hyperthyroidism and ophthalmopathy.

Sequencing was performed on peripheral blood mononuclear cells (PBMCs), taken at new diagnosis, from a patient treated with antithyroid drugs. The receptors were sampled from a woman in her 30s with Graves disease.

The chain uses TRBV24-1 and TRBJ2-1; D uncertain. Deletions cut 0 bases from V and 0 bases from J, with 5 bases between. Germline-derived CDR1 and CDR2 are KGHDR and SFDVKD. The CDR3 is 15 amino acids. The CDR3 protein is CATSDLRSSYNEQFF. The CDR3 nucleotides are TGTGCCACCAGTGATTTGCGGAGCTCCTACAATGAGCAGTTCTTC.

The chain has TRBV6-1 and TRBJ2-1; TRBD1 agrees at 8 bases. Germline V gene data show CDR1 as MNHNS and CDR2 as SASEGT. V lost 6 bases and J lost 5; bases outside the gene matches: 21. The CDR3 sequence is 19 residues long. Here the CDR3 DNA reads TGTGCCAGCAGAAAAGGACAGGGAATAGGGTGGGAGTATAACAATGAGCAGTTCTTC. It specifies CASRKGQGIGWEYNNEQFF.

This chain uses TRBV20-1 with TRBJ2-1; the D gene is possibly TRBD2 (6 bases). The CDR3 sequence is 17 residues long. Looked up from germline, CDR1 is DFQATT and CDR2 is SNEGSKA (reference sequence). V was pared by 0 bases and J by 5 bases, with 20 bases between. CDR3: CSAREGGPGRGNNEQFF. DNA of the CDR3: TGCAGTGCTAGAGAAGGAGGGCCGGGTCGTGGGAACAATGAGCAGTTCTTC.

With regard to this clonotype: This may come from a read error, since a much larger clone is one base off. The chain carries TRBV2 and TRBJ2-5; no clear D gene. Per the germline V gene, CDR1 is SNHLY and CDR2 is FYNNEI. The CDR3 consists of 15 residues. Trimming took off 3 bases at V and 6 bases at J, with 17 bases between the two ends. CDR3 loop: CASSDITAGIKTQYF. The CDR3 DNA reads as TGTGCCAGCAGTGATATAACCGCCGGTATCAAGACCCAGTACTTC. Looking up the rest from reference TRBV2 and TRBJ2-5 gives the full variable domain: EPEVTQTPSHQVTQMGQEVILRCVPISNHLYFYWYRQILGQKVEFLVSFYNNEISEKSEIFDDQFSVERPDGSNFTLKIRSTKLEDSAMYFCASSDITAGIKTQYFGPGTRLLVL.

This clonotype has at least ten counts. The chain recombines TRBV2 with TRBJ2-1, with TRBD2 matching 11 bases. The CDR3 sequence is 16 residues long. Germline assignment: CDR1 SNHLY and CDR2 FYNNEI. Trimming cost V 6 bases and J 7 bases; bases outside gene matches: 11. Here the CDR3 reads CASRHETGTSGNEQFF. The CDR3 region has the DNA TGTGCCAGCAGACACGAGACCGGGACTAGCGGAAATGAGCAGTTCTTC.

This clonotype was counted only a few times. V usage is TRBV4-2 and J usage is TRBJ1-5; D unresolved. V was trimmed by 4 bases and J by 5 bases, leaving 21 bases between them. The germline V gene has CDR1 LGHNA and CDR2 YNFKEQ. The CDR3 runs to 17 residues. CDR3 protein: CASSPYEDGVTDQPQHF. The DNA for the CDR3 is TGTGCCAGCAGCCCCTACGAGGATGGGGTTACGGATCAGCCCCAGCATTTT.

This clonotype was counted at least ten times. The CDR3 spells CASQGSSDTQYF. CDR3 nucleotide sequence: TGTGCCTCTCAGGGCAGTTCAGATACGCAGTATTTT. The chain recombines TRBV7-9 with TRBJ2-3; D possibly corresponds to TRBD1 (5 bases). The V gene lost 11 bases and the J gene lost 4 bases, with 13 bases spanning the gap. This CDR3 comprises 12 residues. Germline-derived CDR1 and CDR2 are SEHNR and FQNEAQ (reference sequence). The variable domain in full, with the rest retrieved from reference TRBV7-9 and TRBJ2-3, is DTGVSQNPRHKITKRGQNVTFRCDPISEHNRLYWYRQTLGQGPEFLTYFQNEAQLEKSRLLSDRFSAERPKGSFSTLEIQRTEQGDSAMYLCASQGSSDTQYFGPGTRLTVL.

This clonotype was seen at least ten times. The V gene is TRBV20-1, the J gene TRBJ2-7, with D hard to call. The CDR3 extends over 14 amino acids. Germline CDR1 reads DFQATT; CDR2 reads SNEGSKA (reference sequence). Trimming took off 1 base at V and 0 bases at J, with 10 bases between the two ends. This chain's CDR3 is CSARAGGSSYEQYF. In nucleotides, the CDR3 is TGCAGTGCTAGAGCGGGCGGTTCCTCCTACGAGCAGTACTTC.

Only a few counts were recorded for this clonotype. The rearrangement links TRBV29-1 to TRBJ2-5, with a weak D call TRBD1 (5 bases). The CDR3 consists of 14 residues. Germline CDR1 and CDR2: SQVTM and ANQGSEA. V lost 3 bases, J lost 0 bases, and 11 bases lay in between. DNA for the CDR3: TGCAGCGTTGAGACGACAGATAACCAAGAGACCCAGTACTTC. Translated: CSVETTDNQETQYF. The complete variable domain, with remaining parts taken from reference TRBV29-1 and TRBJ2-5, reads SAVISQKPSRDICQRGTSLTIQCQVDSQVTMMFWYRQQPGQSLTLIATANQGSEATYESGFVIDKFPISRPNLTFSTLTVSNMSPEDSSIYLCSVETTDNQETQYFGPGTRLLVL.

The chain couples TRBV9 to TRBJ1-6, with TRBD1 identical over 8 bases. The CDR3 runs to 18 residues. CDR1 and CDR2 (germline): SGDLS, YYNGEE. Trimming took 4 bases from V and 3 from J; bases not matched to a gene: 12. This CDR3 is CASSPRAGQGIYNSPLHF. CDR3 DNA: TGTGCCAGCAGCCCCAGAGCTGGACAGGGCATCTATAATTCACCCCTCCACTTT.

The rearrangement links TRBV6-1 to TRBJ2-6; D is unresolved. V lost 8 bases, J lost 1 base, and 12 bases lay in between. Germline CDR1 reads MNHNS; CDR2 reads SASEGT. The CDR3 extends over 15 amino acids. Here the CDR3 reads CASWQAVSGANVLTF. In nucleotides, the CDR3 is TGTGCCAGCTGGCAGGCGGTATCTGGGGCCAACGTCCTGACTTTC.

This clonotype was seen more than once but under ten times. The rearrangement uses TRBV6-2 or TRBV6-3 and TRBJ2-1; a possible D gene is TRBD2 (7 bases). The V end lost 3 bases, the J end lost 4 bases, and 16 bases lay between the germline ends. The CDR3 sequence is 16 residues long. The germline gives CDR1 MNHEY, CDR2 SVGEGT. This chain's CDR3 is CASSYSGGGGYNEQFF. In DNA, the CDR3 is TGTGCCAGCAGTTATTCGGGGGGAGGGGGTTACAATGAGCAGTTCTTC.

The CDR3 DNA is TGTGCCAGCAGTAAAGGACAGGGGGCCGGACAGTACTTC. Translation: CASSKGQGAGQYF. This chain uses TRBV28 with TRBJ2-7, with TRBD1 identical over 11 bases. The germline CDR1 and CDR2 sequences are MDHEN and SYDVKM. Germline trimming cut 5 bases from V and 10 bases from J; bases unmatched to any gene: 7. The CDR3 loop spans 13 amino acids. The variable domain in full, with the rest retrieved from reference TRBV28 and TRBJ2-7, is DVKVTQSSRYLVKRTGEKVFLECVQDMDHENMFWYRQDPGLGLRLIYFSYDVKMKEKGDIPEGYSVSREKKERFSLILESASTNQTSMYLCASSKGQGAGQYFGPGTRLTVT.

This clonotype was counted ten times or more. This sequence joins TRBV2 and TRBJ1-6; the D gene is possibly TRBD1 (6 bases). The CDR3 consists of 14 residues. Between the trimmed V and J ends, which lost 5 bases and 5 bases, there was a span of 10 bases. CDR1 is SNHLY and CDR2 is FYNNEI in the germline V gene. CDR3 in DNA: TGTGCCAGCAGTTGGACAGTTAATAATTCACCCCTCCACTTT. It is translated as CASSWTVNNSPLHF.

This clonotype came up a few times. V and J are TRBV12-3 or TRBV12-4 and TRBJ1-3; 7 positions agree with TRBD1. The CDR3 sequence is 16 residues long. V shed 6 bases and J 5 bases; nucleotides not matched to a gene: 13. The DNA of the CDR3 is TGTGCCAGCAGCCCGAGTGGACAGGTTTCCAGAAACACCATATATTTT. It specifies CASSPSGQVSRNTIYF.

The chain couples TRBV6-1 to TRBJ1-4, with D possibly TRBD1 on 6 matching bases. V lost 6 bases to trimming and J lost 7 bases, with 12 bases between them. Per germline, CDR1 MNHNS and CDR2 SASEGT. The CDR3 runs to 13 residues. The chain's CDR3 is CASSPGVFEKLFF. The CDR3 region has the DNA TGTGCCAGCAGCCCAGGGGTATTTGAAAAACTGTTTTTT.

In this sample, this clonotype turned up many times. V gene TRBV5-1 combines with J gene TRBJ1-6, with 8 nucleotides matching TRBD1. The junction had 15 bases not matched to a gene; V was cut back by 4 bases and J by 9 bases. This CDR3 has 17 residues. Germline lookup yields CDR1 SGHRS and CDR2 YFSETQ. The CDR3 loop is CASSPSSFTGGISPLHF. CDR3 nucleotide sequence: TGCGCCAGCAGCCCGTCTTCCTTTACAGGGGGGATTTCACCCCTCCACTTT.

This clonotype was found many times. The DNA of the CDR3 is TGTGCCAGCAGCCCCGAATCTTTAGCGGGACCGAGCTCCTACGAGCAGTACTTC. Translation: CASSPESLAGPSSYEQYF. The rearrangement uses TRBV7-2 and TRBJ2-7; 8 bases agree with TRBD2. This CDR3 spans 18 amino acids. Germline CDR1 reads SGHTA; CDR2 reads FQGNSA. The V and J ends lost 5 bases and 0 bases, in that order; junction bases with no gene match: 15.

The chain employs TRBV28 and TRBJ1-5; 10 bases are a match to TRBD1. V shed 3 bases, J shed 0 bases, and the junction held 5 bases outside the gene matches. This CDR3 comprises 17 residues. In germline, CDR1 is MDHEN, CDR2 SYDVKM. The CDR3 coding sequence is TGTGCCAGCAGTTTTTTCGGGACAGGGGATAGCAATCAGCCCCAGCATTTT. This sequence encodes CASSFFGTGDSNQPQHF.

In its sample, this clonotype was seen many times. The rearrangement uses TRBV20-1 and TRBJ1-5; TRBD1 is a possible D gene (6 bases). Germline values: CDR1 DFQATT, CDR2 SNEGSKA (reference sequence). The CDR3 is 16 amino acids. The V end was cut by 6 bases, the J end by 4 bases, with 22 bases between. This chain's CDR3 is CSAQTPTGQLNQPQHF. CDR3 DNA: TGCAGTGCCCAGACCCCGACCGGACAGCTAAATCAGCCCCAGCATTTT.

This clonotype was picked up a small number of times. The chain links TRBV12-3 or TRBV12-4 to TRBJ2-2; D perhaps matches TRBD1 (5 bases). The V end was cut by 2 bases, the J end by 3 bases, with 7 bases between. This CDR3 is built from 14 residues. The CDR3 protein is CASSLQGHTGELFF. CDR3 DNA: TGTGCCAGCAGTTTACAGGGCCACACCGGGGAGCTGTTTTTT.

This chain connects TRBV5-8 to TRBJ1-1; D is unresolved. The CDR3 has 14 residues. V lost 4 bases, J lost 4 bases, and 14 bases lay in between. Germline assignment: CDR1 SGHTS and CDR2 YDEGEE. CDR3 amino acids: CASSTLALGTEAFF. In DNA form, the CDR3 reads TGTGCCAGCAGCACCCTTGCGTTGGGCACTGAAGCTTTCTTT.

The CDR3 DNA sequence: TGCGCCGGAAAACTCGGGACTAGCGAATACAATGAGCAGTTCTTC. Translation gives CAGKLGTSEYNEQFF. This sequence joins TRBV5-1 and TRBJ2-1, with TRBD2 matching 10 bases. CDR1 is SGHRS and CDR2 is YFSETQ in the germline V gene. There are 15 residues in the CDR3. The ends lost 10 bases at V and 4 bases at J; junction bases unmatched: 11.

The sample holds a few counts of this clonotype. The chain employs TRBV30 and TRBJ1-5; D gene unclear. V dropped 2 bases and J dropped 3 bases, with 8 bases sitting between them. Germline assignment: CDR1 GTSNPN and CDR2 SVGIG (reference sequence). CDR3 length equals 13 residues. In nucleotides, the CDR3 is TGTGCCTGGAGTACAGAGATCAATCAGCCCCAGCATTTT. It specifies CAWSTEINQPQHF.

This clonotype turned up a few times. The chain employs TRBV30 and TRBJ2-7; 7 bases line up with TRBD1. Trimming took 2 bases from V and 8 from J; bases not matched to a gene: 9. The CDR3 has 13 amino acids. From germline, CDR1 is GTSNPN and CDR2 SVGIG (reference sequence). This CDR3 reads CAWSSTHRGKQYF. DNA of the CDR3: TGTGCCTGGAGTTCGACGCACAGGGGTAAGCAGTACTTC.

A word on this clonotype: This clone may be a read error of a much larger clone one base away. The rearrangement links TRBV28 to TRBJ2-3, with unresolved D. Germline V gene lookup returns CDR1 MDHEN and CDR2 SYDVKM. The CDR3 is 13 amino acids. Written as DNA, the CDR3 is TGTGCCAGCAGTCGATTGCCGCGAGATACGCAGTGTTTT. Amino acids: CASSRLPRDTQCF.

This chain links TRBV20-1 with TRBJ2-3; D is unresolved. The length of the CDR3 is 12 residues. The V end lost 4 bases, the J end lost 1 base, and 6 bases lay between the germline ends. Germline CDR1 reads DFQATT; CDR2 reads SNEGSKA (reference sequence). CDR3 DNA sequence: TGCAGTGCTAAGTTGGGCACAGATACGCAGTATTTT. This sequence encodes CSAKLGTDTQYF.

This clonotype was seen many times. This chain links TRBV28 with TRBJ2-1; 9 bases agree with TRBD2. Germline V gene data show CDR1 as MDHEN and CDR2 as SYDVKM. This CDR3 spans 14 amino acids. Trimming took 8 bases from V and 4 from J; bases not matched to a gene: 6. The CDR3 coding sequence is TGTGCCAGCCTTTCTAGCGGGAATTACAATGAGCAGTTCTTC. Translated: CASLSSGNYNEQFF.